This T cell receptor beta chain was retrieved from a study of beta chain features in type 1 diabetes. Study observations and caveats: A closer apparent resemblance between naive, central memory and Treg TCRB repertoires was seen in patients than in healthy donors. Patients with Type 1 diabetes showed moderately but significantly shorter TCRB CDR3s in all four CD4+ subsets.

cDNA synthesis used the whole RNA isolate, giving expressed TCRB sequences. Libraries were prepared by immunoSEQ multiplex PCR; TCRdb keeps only in-frame clonotypes and omits some of them. The repertoire consists of around 650,000 clones, with 9.5% to 15% occurring once and the leading ten covering roughly 0.12%. A word on this clone: Its matching antigen is unknown. Other DNA sequences in this specimen translate into the identical CDR3.

Sequenced sample: naive CD4+ T cells from blood. The receptor was isolated from a man aged 30-40 years with type 1 diabetes.

The CDR3 protein is CASSPRQGDTGELFF. Here the CDR3 DNA reads TGTGCCAGCTCACCACGCCAGGGGGACACCGGGGAGCTGTTTTTT. The J gene is TRBJ2-2, the V gene TRBV18, with 7 nucleotides matching TRBD1. In germline, CDR1 is KGHSH, CDR2 LQKENI. The CDR3 consists of 15 residues. V shed 1 base and J 3 bases; nucleotides not matched to a gene: 2.